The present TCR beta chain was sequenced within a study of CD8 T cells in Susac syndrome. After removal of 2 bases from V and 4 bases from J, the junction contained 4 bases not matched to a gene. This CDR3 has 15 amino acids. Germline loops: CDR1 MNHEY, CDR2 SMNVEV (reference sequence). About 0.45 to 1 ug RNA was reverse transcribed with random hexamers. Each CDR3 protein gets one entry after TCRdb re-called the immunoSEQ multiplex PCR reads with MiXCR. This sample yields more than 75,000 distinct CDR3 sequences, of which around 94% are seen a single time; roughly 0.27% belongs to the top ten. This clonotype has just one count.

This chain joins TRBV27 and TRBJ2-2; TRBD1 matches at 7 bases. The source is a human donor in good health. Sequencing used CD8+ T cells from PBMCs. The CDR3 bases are TGTGCCAGCAGTTTAAGACAGGGAGCCACCGGGGAGCTGTTTTTT. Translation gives CASSLRQGATGELFF.